The rows below give T cell receptor beta chains drawn from one sample of a study of T cells in Graves' hyperthyroidism and ophthalmopathy. MiXCR was run by TCRdb on the multiplex PCR reads, yielding one entry per CDR3 protein. The table has more than 500,000 distinct CDR3 sequences, roughly 15% seen once; the top ten hold approximately 4.2%. Sequenced input: blood. These receptors all stem from a woman in her thirties or forties with Graves' ophthalmopathy. The CDR3 runs from the conserved cysteine through the conserved F or W. Each record gives: CDR3 protein, CDR3 DNA, D gene, clone size, J gene, V gene. A D gene is named only where the DNA matches it firmly. Not all rows give a size; the values are once, few, many and, for expanded clones, a class.

cdr3_aa: CASSSYQAPQQYF
cdr3_nt: TGTGCCAGCAGCTCCTACCAGGCTCCCCAGCAGTACTTC
d_call: .
clone_size: .
j_call: TRBJ2-7
v_call: TRBV7-9

cdr3_aa: CASSLGRYSGNTIYF
cdr3_nt: TGTGCCAGCAGCCTCGGACGGTACTCTGGAAACACCATATATTTT
d_call: .
clone_size: .
j_call: TRBJ1-3
v_call: TRBV6-2/TRBV6-3

cdr3_aa: CASNTPGTGHYGYTF
cdr3_nt: TGTGCCAGCAACACACCCGGGACAGGACACTATGGCTACACCTTC
d_call: TRBD1
clone_size: many
j_call: TRBJ1-2
v_call: TRBV6-2/TRBV6-3

cdr3_aa: CASSLEVPKETQYF
cdr3_nt: TGTGCCAGCAGCTTAGAGGTTCCTAAAGAGACCCAGTACTTC
d_call: .
clone_size: many
j_call: TRBJ2-5
v_call: TRBV7-2

cdr3_aa: CASSFPGDPSNQPQHF
cdr3_nt: TGTGCCAGCAGTTTTCCGGGAGATCCGAGCAATCAGCCCCAGCATTTT
d_call: .
clone_size: many
j_call: TRBJ1-5
v_call: TRBV6-2/TRBV6-3

cdr3_aa: CASSANRDRPQHF
cdr3_nt: TGTGCCAGCAGCGCCAACAGGGACCGGCCCCAGCATTTT
d_call: .
clone_size: many
j_call: TRBJ1-5
v_call: TRBV11-2

cdr3_aa: CASSLAGPGVSEQYF
cdr3_nt: TGCGCCAGCAGCTTGGCAGGACCAGGGGTATCCGAGCAGTACTTC
d_call: .
clone_size: many
j_call: TRBJ2-7
v_call: TRBV5-1

cdr3_aa: CASSPDRGPLAEAFF
cdr3_nt: TGCGCCAGCAGCCCGGACAGGGGTCCCCTCGCTGAAGCTTTCTTT
d_call: TRBD1
clone_size: .
j_call: TRBJ1-1
v_call: TRBV5-1

cdr3_aa: CASSFQRRGSYEQYF
cdr3_nt: TGTGCCAGCAGTTTTCAGAGACGGGGCTCCTACGAGCAGTACTTC
d_call: .
clone_size: few
j_call: TRBJ2-7
v_call: TRBV28

cdr3_aa: CASRQTGVGLPIYEQYF
cdr3_nt: TGTGCCAGCCGTCAAACAGGGGTGGGCCTCCCCATCTACGAGCAGTACTTC
d_call: TRBD1
clone_size: many
j_call: TRBJ2-7
v_call: TRBV27

cdr3_aa: CASGFPGLAQETQYF
cdr3_nt: TGTGCCAGCGGGTTCCCGGGACTAGCTCAAGAGACCCAGTACTTC
d_call: TRBD2
clone_size: many
j_call: TRBJ2-5
v_call: TRBV25-1

cdr3_aa: CASSLQGQGAGGYTF
cdr3_nt: TGTGCCAGCAGCTTGCAGGGACAGGGGGCCGGTGGCTACACCTTC
d_call: TRBD1
clone_size: many
j_call: TRBJ1-2
v_call: TRBV5-4

cdr3_aa: CASRGTDRNQPQHF
cdr3_nt: TGTGCCAGCAGGGGGACTGACAGAAATCAGCCCCAGCATTTT
d_call: .
clone_size: many
j_call: TRBJ1-5
v_call: TRBV28

cdr3_aa: CATSHRGGFSNTGELFF
cdr3_nt: TGTGCCACCAGCCACCGGGGAGGATTCTCGAACACCGGGGAGCTGTTTTTT
d_call: .
clone_size: many
j_call: TRBJ2-2
v_call: TRBV24-1

cdr3_aa: CASSQSRVRTEAFF
cdr3_nt: TGCGCCAGCAGCCAAAGCAGGGTACGGACTGAAGCTTTCTTT
d_call: .
clone_size: many
j_call: TRBJ1-1
v_call: TRBV4-3

cdr3_aa: CASSPPPGLANEQYF
cdr3_nt: TGTGCCAGCAGCCCACCACCGGGACTAGCGAACGAGCAGTACTTC
d_call: TRBD2
clone_size: many
j_call: TRBJ2-7
v_call: TRBV7-9

cdr3_aa: CAWSGTGDQPQHF
cdr3_nt: TGTGCCTGGAGTGGGACAGGGGATCAGCCCCAGCATTTT
d_call: TRBD1
clone_size: many
j_call: TRBJ1-5
v_call: TRBV30

cdr3_aa: CASSLGTGAIYSNQPQHF
cdr3_nt: TGTGCCAGCAGCTTAGGGACAGGGGCGATTTATAGCAATCAGCCCCAGCATTTT
d_call: TRBD1
clone_size: many
j_call: TRBJ1-5
v_call: TRBV7-8

cdr3_aa: CASSPTSPNTGELSF
cdr3_nt: TGTGCCAGCAGTCCGACTAGCCCGAACACCGGGGAGCTGTCTTTT
d_call: TRBD2
clone_size: few
j_call: TRBJ2-2
v_call: TRBV2

cdr3_aa: CASSSDRLFSYEQYF
cdr3_nt: TGTGCCAGCAGTTCTGACAGGCTTTTCTCCTACGAGCAGTACTTC
d_call: .
clone_size: many
j_call: TRBJ2-7
v_call: TRBV6-2/TRBV6-3

cdr3_aa: CSASPRSPPDEQYF
cdr3_nt: TGCAGTGCTAGCCCGAGATCCCCCCCAGACGAGCAGTACTTC
d_call: .
clone_size: many
j_call: TRBJ2-7
v_call: TRBV20-1

cdr3_aa: CSARDYTRLANTGELFF
cdr3_nt: TGCAGTGCTAGAGATTATACGCGGCTAGCGAACACCGGGGAGCTGTTTTTT
d_call: .
clone_size: .
j_call: TRBJ2-2
v_call: TRBV20-1

cdr3_aa: CASSLVTTGELFF
cdr3_nt: TGTGCCAGCAGCTTAGTGACCACCGGGGAGCTGTTTTTT
d_call: .
clone_size: many
j_call: TRBJ2-2
v_call: TRBV7-2

cdr3_aa: CASSFRESFYEQYF
cdr3_nt: TGTGCCAGCAGTTTCCGGGAGAGCTTCTACGAGCAGTACTTC
d_call: .
clone_size: many
j_call: TRBJ2-7
v_call: TRBV28

cdr3_aa: CATSRDRTGRNGYTF
cdr3_nt: TGTGCCACCAGCAGAGATAGGACAGGGAGAAATGGCTACACCTTC
d_call: TRBD1
clone_size: .
j_call: TRBJ1-2
v_call: TRBV15

cdr3_aa: CASSPQTGQIGGYTF
cdr3_nt: TGTGCCAGCAGTCCCCAGACAGGACAAATAGGGGGCTACACCTTC
d_call: .
clone_size: many
j_call: TRBJ1-2
v_call: TRBV12-3/TRBV12-4

cdr3_aa: CATNQDRGLGGYTF
cdr3_nt: TGTGCCACCAACCAGGACAGGGGGCTCGGCGGCTACACCTTC
d_call: TRBD1
clone_size: many
j_call: TRBJ1-2
v_call: TRBV15

cdr3_aa: CASSVTGANTEAFF
cdr3_nt: TGTGCCAGCAGCGTAACCGGGGCCAACACTGAAGCTTTCTTT
d_call: .
clone_size: many
j_call: TRBJ1-1
v_call: TRBV7-2

cdr3_aa: CASSLRDVIYEQYF
cdr3_nt: TGTGCCAGCAGTCTCCGGGACGTTATTTACGAGCAGTACTTC
d_call: .
clone_size: many
j_call: TRBJ2-7
v_call: TRBV28

cdr3_aa: CASSRDGEAFF
cdr3_nt: TGTGCCAGCAGTCGAGACGGAGAAGCTTTCTTT
d_call: .
clone_size: few
j_call: TRBJ1-1
v_call: TRBV6-1

cdr3_aa: CASSPWDRGPYEQYF
cdr3_nt: TGTGCCAGCAGCCCCTGGGACAGGGGGCCGTACGAGCAGTACTTC
d_call: TRBD1
clone_size: .
j_call: TRBJ2-7
v_call: TRBV7-9

cdr3_aa: CASSDRAGTETYEQYF
cdr3_nt: TGTGCCAGCAGCGACAGAGCCGGGACAGAAACCTACGAGCAGTACTTC
d_call: TRBD1
clone_size: few
j_call: TRBJ2-7
v_call: TRBV11-1

cdr3_aa: CATSALAGAAETQYF
cdr3_nt: TGTGCCACCAGCGCCCTGGCTGGGGCGGCGGAGACCCAGTACTTC
d_call: .
clone_size: many
j_call: TRBJ2-5
v_call: TRBV24-1

cdr3_aa: CAISGPQASSYEQYF
cdr3_nt: TGTGCCATCAGTGGTCCCCAGGCGAGCTCCTACGAGCAGTACTTC
d_call: .
clone_size: many
j_call: TRBJ2-7
v_call: TRBV10-3

cdr3_aa: CASGRDRASYEQYF
cdr3_nt: TGCGCCAGCGGGCGAGACAGAGCCTCCTACGAGCAGTACTTC
d_call: .
clone_size: .
j_call: TRBJ2-7
v_call: TRBV5-1

cdr3_aa: CAWSPRPQTGDTIYF
cdr3_nt: TGTGCCTGGAGTCCGAGACCTCAGACAGGAGACACCATATATTTT
d_call: .
clone_size: few
j_call: TRBJ1-3
v_call: TRBV30

cdr3_aa: CASSSRVSLGGVGYEQYF
cdr3_nt: TGTGCCAGCAGTTCGCGCGTATCCCTAGGGGGAGTTGGCTACGAGCAGTACTTC
d_call: .
clone_size: many
j_call: TRBJ2-7
v_call: TRBV28

cdr3_aa: CASSFTWDRLNYGYTF
cdr3_nt: TGTGCCAGCAGTTTCACCTGGGACAGGCTCAACTATGGCTACACCTTC
d_call: TRBD1
clone_size: many
j_call: TRBJ1-2
v_call: TRBV6-2/TRBV6-3

cdr3_aa: CASSLDQERPYEQYF
cdr3_nt: TGTGCCAGCAGCTTAGATCAAGAGCGGCCCTACGAGCAGTACTTC
d_call: .
clone_size: few
j_call: TRBJ2-7
v_call: TRBV11-2

cdr3_aa: CASSLFTHSEAFF
cdr3_nt: TGTGCCAGCAGTTTATTTACGCACTCTGAAGCTTTCTTT
d_call: .
clone_size: many
j_call: TRBJ1-1
v_call: TRBV28

cdr3_aa: CAWSVSGPLDEQYF
cdr3_nt: TGTGCCTGGAGTGTGTCAGGGCCCCTCGACGAGCAGTACTTC
d_call: .
clone_size: many
j_call: TRBJ2-7
v_call: TRBV30

cdr3_aa: CASSPQGSGPQHF
cdr3_nt: TGTGCCAGCAGTCCACAGGGTTCCGGGCCCCAGCATTTT
d_call: .
clone_size: many
j_call: TRBJ1-5
v_call: TRBV12-3/TRBV12-4